These 21 T cell receptor beta chains were all obtained from the same sample, sequenced in a study of blood T cell repertoires in COVID-19. The method was immunoSEQ multiplex PCR; TCRdb's version includes in-frame clones alone and lacks a portion of them. Found here are 220,000 or so clones, more than 80% of them singletons; the top ten hold around 0.87%. Sequenced material: PBMCs or T cells enriched from blood (not recorded which). The origin of the receptors is a man in his fifties who had been exposed to COVID-19.

The chain links TRBV6-5 to TRBJ2-3, with 10 bases matching TRBD1. Unmatched junction bases numbered 6, after V lost 6 bases and J lost 6 bases. The CDR3 extends over 14 amino acids. Germline CDR1 is MNHEY and CDR2 is SVGAGI. For the CDR3, the DNA is TGTGCCAGCAGCATAGACAGGGGGCGGGATACGCAGTATTTT. Translated: CASSIDRGRDTQYF.

V gene TRBV28 combines with J gene TRBJ1-2, with D unclear. The V end lost 4 bases, the J end lost 3 bases, and 12 bases lay between the germline ends. Per germline, CDR1 MDHEN and CDR2 SYDVKM. CDR3 size: 14 residues. The CDR3 loop is CASSSTGRDYGYTF. The CDR3 region has the DNA TGTGCCAGCAGTTCAACTGGGAGGGACTATGGCTACACCTTC.

This chain links TRBV18 with TRBJ2-7, with a possible D match to TRBD1 (5 bases). V was clipped by 5 bases and J by 2 bases, with 10 bases between them. Germline CDR1 and CDR2: KGHSH and LQKENI. There are 13 residues in the CDR3. As DNA, the CDR3 is TGTGCCAGCTCAACCCAGGGAACCTACGAGCAGTACTTC. It encodes CASSTQGTYEQYF.

The chain links TRBV13 to TRBJ1-6; TRBD1 agrees at 11 bases. The germline V gene encodes CDR1 PRHDT and CDR2 FYEKMQ (reference sequence). V lost 4 bases to trimming and J lost 9 bases; unmatched junction nucleotides: 2. There are 14 residues in the CDR3. In DNA form, the CDR3 reads TGTGCCAGCAGCTCGGACAGGGGGCGTTCACCCCTCCACTTT. Protein sequence: CASSSDRGRSPLHF.

The gene calls are TRBV7-9 and TRBJ2-7; 8 bases are shared with TRBD1. Germline CDR1 SEHNR, CDR2 FQNEAQ (reference sequence). The V and J ends lost 5 bases and 6 bases, in that order; junction bases with no gene match: 15. The CDR3 runs to 16 residues. The CDR3, as DNA: TGTGCCAGCAGCACGCGACAGGGGAGTTCCTCTGGCGAGCAGTACGTC. Amino acids: CASSTRQGSSSGEQYV.

The table lists this clone with a count of one. CDR3 DNA sequence: TGTGCCAGCAGCCAAGATCTAATCCAGGGGAATACTGAAGCTTTCTTT. Protein: CASSQDLIQGNTEAFF. The chain recombines TRBV4-2 with TRBJ1-1, with a possible D match to TRBD1 (6 bases). Trimming removed 0 bases at V and 5 bases at J, with 16 bases between. From germline, CDR1 is LGHNA and CDR2 YNFKEQ. The length of the CDR3 is 16 residues.

The chain recombines TRBV7-9 with TRBJ1-6; 8 bases match TRBD1. CDR3 length: 15 residues. CDR1 and CDR2 from the germline V gene are SEHNR and FQNEAQ (reference sequence). Trimming at V came to 5 bases and at J to 6 bases, leaving 6 bases not matched to a gene. The CDR3 sequence is CASSATDRGNSPLHF. CDR3 DNA sequence: TGTGCCAGCAGCGCCACAGACAGGGGTAATTCACCCCTCCACTTT.

V usage is TRBV6-2 or TRBV6-3 and J usage is TRBJ1-2; the D gene is possibly TRBD1 (5 bases). Per germline, CDR1 MNHEY and CDR2 SVGEGT. Trimming pared 0 bases from V and 1 base from J, leaving 9 bases between. The CDR3 totals 15 residues. The CDR3 protein is CASSYSGLLNYGYTF. In nucleotides, the CDR3 is TGTGCCAGCAGTTACTCGGGACTGCTTAACTATGGCTACACCTTC.

Ten or more counts support this clone. V is TRBV11-2 and J is TRBJ2-1; TRBD1 agrees at 9 bases. V lost 5 bases and J lost 8; bases outside the gene matches: 7. The germline V gene encodes CDR1 SGHAT and CDR2 FQNNGV. This CDR3 has 14 amino acids. Written as DNA, the CDR3 is TGTGCCAGCAGCCACCGGGACAGGGACGATGAGCAGTTCTTC. Translation: CASSHRDRDDEQFF.

V usage is TRBV4-1 and J usage is TRBJ2-3; the D is unclear. Per germline, CDR1 MGHRA and CDR2 YSYEKL. V shed 3 bases and J shed 1 base, with 11 bases lying between them. The CDR3 loop spans 15 amino acids. The DNA for the CDR3 is TGCGCCAGCAGCCACCCGAGCCCTGGCACAGATACGCAGTATTTT. It codes for CASSHPSPGTDTQYF.

The V and J genes are TRBV7-3 and TRBJ2-5; D remains unclear. The CDR3 contains 13 residues. Trimming pared 2 bases from V and 4 bases from J, leaving 8 bases between. Germline V gene data show CDR1 as SGHTA and CDR2 as FQGTGA. The CDR3 DNA reads as TGTGCCAGCAGCTTAGACTTCGGAGAGACCCAGTACTTC. Translating it yields CASSLDFGETQYF. The complete variable domain, with remaining parts taken from reference TRBV7-3 and TRBJ2-5, reads GAGVSQTPSNKVTEKGKYVELRCDPISGHTALYWYRQSLGQGPEFLIYFQGTGAADDSGLPNDRFFAVRPEGSVSTLKIQRTERGDSAVYLCASSLDFGETQYFGPGTRLLVL.

The sample holds a few counts of this clone. The genes are TRBV6-5 and TRBJ1-5; 9 bases line up with TRBD1. CDR1 MNHEY and CDR2 SVGAGI come from the germline V gene. The V and J ends lost 5 bases and 6 bases, in that order; junction bases with no gene match: 8. The CDR3 loop spans 15 amino acids. CDR3 region: CASSRGQGIFQPQHF. The CDR3 region has the DNA TGTGCCAGCAGTCGGGGACAGGGAATTTTTCAGCCCCAGCATTTT.

The CDR3 nucleotides read TGCGCCAGCGCCCTAACAGAGAACACCGGGGAGCTGTTTTTT. Amino acids: CASALTENTGELFF. The chain couples TRBV5-1 to TRBJ2-2; D unclear. The V end was cut by 7 bases, the J end by 1 base, with 11 bases between. The CDR3 is 14 residues long. Germline assignment: CDR1 SGHRS and CDR2 YFSETQ.

This chain uses TRBV9 with TRBJ2-1; D is uncertain. The CDR3 has 15 amino acids. Trimming removed 3 bases at V and 0 bases at J, with 10 bases between. CDR1 and CDR2 from the germline V gene are SGDLS and YYNGEE. This CDR3 is CASSGQVSSYNEQFF. In DNA, the CDR3 is TGTGCCAGCAGCGGCCAGGTGAGCTCCTACAATGAGCAGTTCTTC.

This chain joins TRBV2 and TRBJ2-3; 8 nucleotides align to TRBD2. Germline trimming cut 5 bases from V and 2 bases from J; bases unmatched to any gene: 12. Germline loops: CDR1 SNHLY, CDR2 FYNNEI. This CDR3 region has 17 residues. CDR3 sequence reads: CASSSKREPDATDTQYF. CDR3 coding DNA: TGTGCCAGCAGTTCGAAGCGGGAGCCCGACGCCACAGATACGCAGTATTTT.

The chain links TRBV5-6 to TRBJ1-1; D is perhaps TRBD1 (5 bases). Germline CDR1 SGHDT, CDR2 YYEEEE. Trimming stripped 3 bases from V and 1 base from J, with 13 bases between. The CDR3 has 15 amino acids. The CDR3 region is CASSWGGGRNTEAFF. CDR3 nucleotide sequence: TGTGCCAGCAGCTGGGGCGGTGGCAGGAACACTGAAGCTTTCTTT.

V is TRBV19 and J is TRBJ1-5; no clear D. Germline CDR1 is LNHDA and CDR2 is SQIVND (reference sequence). Trimming stripped 6 bases from V and 6 bases from J, with 12 bases between. The CDR3 runs 13 residues. The CDR3 sequence is CASRGSGGQPQHF. In nucleotides, the CDR3 is TGTGCCAGTAGAGGAAGCGGAGGTCAGCCCCAGCATTTT.

CDR3 protein: CASSLTADQPQHF. CDR3 DNA sequence: TGTGCCAGCAGCTTAACAGCAGATCAGCCCCAGCATTTT. This chain links TRBV11-2 with TRBJ1-5, with unresolved D. The length of the CDR3 is 13 residues. Germline V gives CDR1 SGHAT, CDR2 FQNNGV. V lost 2 bases to trimming and J lost 5 bases, with 7 bases between them.

V is TRBV11-3 and J is TRBJ2-1, with TRBD2 identical over 8 bases. V gave up 1 base and J gave up 7 bases; unmatched junction bases: 6. The CDR3 loop spans 15 amino acids. Germline CDR1 reads SGHNT; CDR2 reads YENEEA. This chain's CDR3 is CASSLVRAGVNEQFF. CDR3 nucleotides: TGTGCCAGCAGCTTAGTTCGAGCGGGAGTTAATGAGCAGTTCTTC.

CDR3 in DNA: TGCAGCGCTGTAACGGACAGGAACACTGAAGCTTTCTTT. This translates into CSAVTDRNTEAFF. The chain is built from TRBV29-1 and TRBJ1-1; TRBD1 is a possible D gene (6 bases). The CDR3 is 13 residues long. From germline, CDR1 is SQVTM and CDR2 ANQGSEA. Trimming took 7 bases from V and 1 from J, leaving 13 bases between them. The whole variable domain, remainder taken from reference TRBV29-1 and TRBJ1-1, is SAVISQKPSRDICQRGTSLTIQCQVDSQVTMMFWYRQQPGQSLTLIATANQGSEATYESGFVIDKFPISRPNLTFSTLTVSNMSPEDSSIYLCSAVTDRNTEAFFGQGTRLTVV.

CDR3 in DNA: TGTGCCAGCTCACCACTACAGATTAGCAATCAGCCCCAGCATTTT. Its translation: CASSPLQISNQPQHF. The chain employs TRBV18 and TRBJ1-5, with D unclear. CDR3 length: 15 residues. In germline, CDR1 is KGHSH, CDR2 LQKENI. Trimming shortened V by 1 base and J by 0 bases, and 7 bases separated the two germline ends.